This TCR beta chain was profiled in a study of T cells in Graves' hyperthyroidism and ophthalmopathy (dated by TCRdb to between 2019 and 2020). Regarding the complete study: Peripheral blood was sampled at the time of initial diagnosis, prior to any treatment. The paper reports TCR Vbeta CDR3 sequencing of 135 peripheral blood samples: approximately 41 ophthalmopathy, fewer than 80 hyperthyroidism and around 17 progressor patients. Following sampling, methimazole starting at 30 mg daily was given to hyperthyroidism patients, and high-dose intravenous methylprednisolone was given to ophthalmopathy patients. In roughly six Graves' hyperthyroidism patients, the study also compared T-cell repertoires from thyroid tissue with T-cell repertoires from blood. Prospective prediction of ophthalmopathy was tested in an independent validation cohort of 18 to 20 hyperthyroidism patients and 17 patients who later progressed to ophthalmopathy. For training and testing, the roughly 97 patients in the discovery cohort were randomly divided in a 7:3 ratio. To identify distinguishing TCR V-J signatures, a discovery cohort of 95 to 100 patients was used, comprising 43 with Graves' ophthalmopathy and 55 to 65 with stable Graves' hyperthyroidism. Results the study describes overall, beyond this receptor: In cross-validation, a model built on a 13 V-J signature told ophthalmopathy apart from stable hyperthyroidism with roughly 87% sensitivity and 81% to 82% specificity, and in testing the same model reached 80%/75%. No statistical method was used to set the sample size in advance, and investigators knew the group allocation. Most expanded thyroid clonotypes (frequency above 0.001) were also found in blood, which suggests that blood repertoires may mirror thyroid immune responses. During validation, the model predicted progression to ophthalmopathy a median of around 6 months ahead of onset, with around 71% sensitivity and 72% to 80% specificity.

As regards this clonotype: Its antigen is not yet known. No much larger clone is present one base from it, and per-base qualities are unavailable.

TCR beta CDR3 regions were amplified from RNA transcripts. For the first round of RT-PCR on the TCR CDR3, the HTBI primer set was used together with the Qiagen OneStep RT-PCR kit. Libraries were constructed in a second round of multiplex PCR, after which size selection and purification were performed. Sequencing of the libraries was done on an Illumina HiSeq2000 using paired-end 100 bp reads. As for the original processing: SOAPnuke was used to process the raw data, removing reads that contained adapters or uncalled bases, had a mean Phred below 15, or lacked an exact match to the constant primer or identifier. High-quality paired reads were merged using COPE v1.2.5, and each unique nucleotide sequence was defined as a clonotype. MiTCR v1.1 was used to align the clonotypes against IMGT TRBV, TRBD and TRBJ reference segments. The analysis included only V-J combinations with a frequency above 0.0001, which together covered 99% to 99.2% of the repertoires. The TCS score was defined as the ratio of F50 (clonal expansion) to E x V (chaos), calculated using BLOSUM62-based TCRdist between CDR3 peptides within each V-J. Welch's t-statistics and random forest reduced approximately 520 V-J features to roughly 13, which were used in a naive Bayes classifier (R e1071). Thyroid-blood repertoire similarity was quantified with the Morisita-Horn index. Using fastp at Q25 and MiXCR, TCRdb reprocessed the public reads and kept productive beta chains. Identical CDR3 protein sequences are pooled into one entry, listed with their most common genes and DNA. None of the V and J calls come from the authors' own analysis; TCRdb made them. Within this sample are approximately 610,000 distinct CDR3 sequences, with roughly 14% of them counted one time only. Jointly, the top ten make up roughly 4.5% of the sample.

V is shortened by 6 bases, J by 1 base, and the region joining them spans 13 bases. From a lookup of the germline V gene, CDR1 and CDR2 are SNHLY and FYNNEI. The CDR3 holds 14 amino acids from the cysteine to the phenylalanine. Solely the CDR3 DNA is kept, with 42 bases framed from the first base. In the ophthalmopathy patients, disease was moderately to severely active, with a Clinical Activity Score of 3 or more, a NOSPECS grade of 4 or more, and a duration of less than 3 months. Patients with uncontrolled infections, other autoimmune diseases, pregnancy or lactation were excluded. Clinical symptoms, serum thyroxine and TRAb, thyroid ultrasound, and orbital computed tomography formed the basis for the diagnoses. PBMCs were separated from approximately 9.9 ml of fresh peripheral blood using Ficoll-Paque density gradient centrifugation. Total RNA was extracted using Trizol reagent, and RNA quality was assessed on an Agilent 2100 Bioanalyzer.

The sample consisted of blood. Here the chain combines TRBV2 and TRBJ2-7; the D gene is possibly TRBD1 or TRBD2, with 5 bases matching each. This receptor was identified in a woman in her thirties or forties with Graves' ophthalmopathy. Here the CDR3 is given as CASRTGTESYEQYF. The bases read TGTGCCAGCAGGACCGGGACCGAATCCTACGAGCAGTACTTC.